The sequence of this T cell receptor (beta chain) was determined in a study of blood T cell repertoires in COVID-19. Study information: Sample material is recorded as cDNA or gDNA derived from T cells, B-cell-depleted T cells, or PBMCs.

How the authors handled the data: Estimated nucleated cell counts came from reference gene primer amplification. Profiling relied on immunoSEQ multiplex PCR, and the TCRdb table lists in-frame clones only, not all of them. D and trimming come from the DNA, and the V and J calls and clone size come from that table. The table shows some 220,000 clones, with over 70% occurring only once. Germline-derived CDR1 and CDR2 are LGHDT and YNNKEL (reference sequence). V was cut by 0 bases and J by 1 base, with 9 bases left in between. The CDR3 sequence is 15 residues long. The receptor's source is a woman in her 70s with acute or convalescent COVID-19. The sequenced material came from peripheral blood. V and J are TRBV3-1 (or the pseudogene TRBV3-2) and TRBJ2-5, with D possibly TRBD1 on 5 matching bases. For the CDR3, the DNA is TGTGCCAGCAGCCAAGAGGACACGTTCCAAGAGACCCAGTACTTC. Translating gives CASSQEDTFQETQYF.